Listed below are T cell receptor beta chains from one sample, sequenced in a study of cytomegalovirus exposure and HLA in healthy donors. Profiling relied on immunoSEQ multiplex PCR, and the TCRdb table lists in-frame clones only, not all of them. This sample has approximately 150,000 clones, with 60% to 80% found just once. Input material: PBMCs. Source of these receptors: a young man in good health and CMV-seropositive. The CDR3 runs from the conserved cysteine through the conserved F or W. D genes are given only for firm matches. Rows may omit the clone size; those that give it use once, few, many or a size class.

J	D	size	V	DNA	CDR3
TRBJ1-4	.	.	TRBV18	TGTGCCAGCTCACCAACCGGGGATGCCAATGAAAAACTGTTTTTT	CASSPTGDANEKLFF
TRBJ2-3	.	few	TRBV20-1	TGCAGTGCTTCGGAGAGTACGCAGTATTTT	CSASESTQYF
TRBJ2-7	.	.	TRBV6-1	TGTGCCAGTGGGACTTATCGGGCGACAGGGGAGCAGTACTTC	CASGTYRATGEQYF
TRBJ1-5	.	.	TRBV5-8	TGTGCCAGCAGCTTGGGTCTGACAACCGCCCCAAATCAGCCCCAGCATTTT	CASSLGLTTAPNQPQHF
TRBJ2-1	.	.	TRBV27	TGTGCCAGCAGTTTAATAGGGGACTCCTACAATGAGCAGTTCTTC	CASSLIGDSYNEQFF
TRBJ2-2	.	.	TRBV7-9	TGTGCCAGCAGCCGTATTACCGGGGAGCTGTTTTTT	CASSRITGELFF
TRBJ1-1	TRBD1	.	TRBV18	TGTGCCAGCTCACCAAGGACAGGAGGGACTGAAGCTTTCTTT	CASSPRTGGTEAFF
TRBJ2-3	.	.	TRBV2	TGTGCCGTCCAACTCAGGGCTACGCAGTATTTT	CAVQLRATQYF
TRBJ2-7	.	few	TRBV11-2	TGTGCCAGCAGCTTAGTATTTAGCGTCTACGAGCAGTACTTC	CASSLVFSVYEQYF
TRBJ1-2	.	.	TRBV7-2	TGTGCCAGCAGCTTAGCGGGGGGACGGACCGGGAGCAGGGTGGGCTACACCTTC	CASSLAGGRTGSRVGYTF
TRBJ2-5	.	.	TRBV5-6	TGTGCCAGCAGCTTGCGGGTAATGCAAGAGACCCAGTACTTC	CASSLRVMQETQYF
TRBJ2-1	TRBD1	.	TRBV7-8	TGTGCCAGCAGCTTAGAACAGGGGGTATCGAGTGAGCAGTTCTTC	CASSLEQGVSSEQFF